These 18 T cell receptor beta chains share one sample of origin, sequenced in a study of control samples from healthy donors and cancer patients. The method was immunoSEQ multiplex PCR; TCRdb's version includes in-frame clones alone and lacks a portion of them. The sample holds around 180,000 clones, 88% seen once. Sequencing was done on a sample of blood. The receptors originated from a woman between 25 and 40 years old in good health.

CDR3 DNA: TGCGCCAGCAGCCAAGAAAGCACAGATACGCAGTATTTT. This sequence encodes CASSQESTDTQYF. The rearrangement uses TRBV4-1 and TRBJ2-3; the D is unclear. The length of the CDR3 is 13 residues. Germline CDR1 reads MGHRA; CDR2 reads YSYEKL. V was trimmed by 0 bases and J by 0 bases, leaving 1 base between them.

The chain couples TRBV11-3 to TRBJ1-2; 8 bases fit TRBD1. Germline lookup yields CDR1 SGHNT and CDR2 YENEEA. The V gene end was trimmed by 7 bases and the J gene end by 3 bases; junction bases not matched to a gene: 13. The CDR3 runs 16 residues. The CDR3 DNA follows: TGTGCCAGCACCACCAGTGGGACAGGAATACACTATGGCTACACCTTC. Protein product: CASTTSGTGIHYGYTF.

This chain links TRBV3-1 (or the pseudogene TRBV3-2) with TRBJ2-2; the match to TRBD1 covers 10 bases. The germline gives CDR1 LGHDT, CDR2 YNNKEL (reference sequence). The CDR3 covers 16 residues. V lost 3 bases to trimming and J lost 0 bases; unmatched junction nucleotides: 1. CDR3 DNA sequence: TGTGCCAGCAGCCAGACAGGGGGCCCGAACACCGGGGAGCTGTTTTTT. It encodes CASSQTGGPNTGELFF.

This clone was counted once. The chain is built from TRBV15 and TRBJ2-1; 9 bases agree with TRBD1. The length of the CDR3 is 14 residues. Germline CDR1 and CDR2: LNHNV and YYDKDF (reference sequence). V was pared by 4 bases and J by 7 bases, with 5 bases of the junction left unmatched. CDR3 sequence reads: CATSTGQGLNEQFF. The CDR3 region has the DNA TGTGCCACCAGCACGGGACAGGGTTTGAATGAGCAGTTCTTC. Complete variable domain (other parts from reference TRBV15 and TRBJ2-1): DAMVIQNPRYQVTQFGKPVTLSCSQTLNHNVMYWYQQKSSQAPKLLFHYYDKDFNNEADTPDNFQSRRPNTSFCFLDIRSPGLGDTAMYLCATSTGQGLNEQFFGPGTRLTVL.

The J gene is TRBJ1-5, the V gene TRBV9; 8 bases line up with TRBD1. The junction had 12 bases not matched to a gene; V was cut back by 4 bases and J by 9 bases. Germline assignment: CDR1 SGDLS and CDR2 YYNGEE. This CDR3 is built from 15 residues. The CDR3 DNA reads as TGTGCCAGCAGCCCAGGGGGCAGCGCTTCTTGGCCCCAGCATTTT. Encoded protein: CASSPGGSASWPQHF.

The chain combines TRBV14 with TRBJ2-7, with 9 bases aligning to TRBD1. CDR1 and CDR2 (germline): SGHDN, FVKESK. CDR3 size: 15 residues. V was clipped by 3 bases and J by 5 bases; unmatched bases: 8. The CDR3 loop reads CASSHRDRANHEQYF. As DNA, the CDR3 is TGTGCCAGCAGCCACCGGGACAGGGCAAATCACGAGCAGTACTTC.

This clone was recorded only once. The chain has TRBV7-2 and TRBJ2-1; 10 bases match TRBD2. J lost 8 bases, V lost 5 bases, and 6 bases had no gene match. Germline V gene sequence: CDR1 SGHTA, CDR2 FQGNSA. This CDR3 has 14 residues. The DNA for the CDR3 is TGTGCCAGCAGCCCGCTACTAGCGGGGTATGAGCAGTTCTTC. Protein: CASSPLLAGYEQFF.

The chain links TRBV6-5 to TRBJ1-2; a weak D match, TRBD1 (5 bases). Germline CDR1 and CDR2: MNHEY and SVGAGI. The CDR3 totals 13 residues. Trimming left V 6 bases short and J 3 bases short, with 11 bases between. This CDR3 reads CASRLGTDYGYTF. For the CDR3, the DNA is TGTGCCAGCAGGCTCGGGACGGACTATGGCTACACCTTC.

This clone was seen a few times. The chain joins TRBV7-9 to TRBJ2-2; weak D call: TRBD1 (5 bases). Trimming removed 2 bases at V and 5 bases at J, with 12 bases between. This CDR3 is 15 amino acids long. Germline CDR1 is SEHNR and CDR2 is FQNEAQ (reference sequence). In DNA, the CDR3 is TGTGCCAGCAGCTTACTAGGGGATTTGACCGGGGAGCTGTTTTTT. Its protein product is CASSLLGDLTGELFF.

Only one count was recorded for this clone. The V and J genes are TRBV7-9 and TRBJ2-3; D is possibly TRBD2 (6 bases). With 5 bases removed from V and 1 base from J, the gap between germline ends came to 16 bases. Per germline, CDR1 SEHNR and CDR2 FQNEAQ (reference sequence). The CDR3 runs to 16 residues. The CDR3 sequence is CASSALGTRRTDTQYF. The CDR3 DNA reads TGTGCCAGCAGCGCCCTCGGGACTCGGCGCACAGATACGCAGTATTTT.

This sequence joins TRBV5-4 and TRBJ2-3; possibly TRBD1 for D (5 bases). The CDR3 runs to 15 residues. In germline, CDR1 is SGHNT, CDR2 YYREEE (reference sequence). The V end was cut by 2 bases, the J end by 2 bases, with 12 bases between. The CDR3 protein is CASSFADNYTDTQYF. The CDR3 nucleotides read TGTGCCAGCAGCTTTGCGGACAACTACACAGATACGCAGTATTTT. Drawing the rest from reference TRBV5-4 and TRBJ2-3, the complete variable domain is ETGVTQSPTHLIKTRGQQVTLRCSSQSGHNTVSWYQQALGQGPQFIFQYYREEENGRGNFPPRFSGLQFPNYSSELNVNALELDDSALYLCASSFADNYTDTQYFGPGTRLTVL.

The chain recombines TRBV5-5 with TRBJ2-1; possible D gene TRBD2, 6 bases. The V end was cut by 2 bases, the J end by 1 base, with 10 bases between. There are 15 residues in the CDR3. Germline CDR1 SGHKS, CDR2 YYEKEE (reference sequence). The CDR3 sequence: CASSFSGGSYNEQFF. In DNA form, the CDR3 reads TGTGCCAGCAGCTTTAGCGGAGGGTCCTACAATGAGCAGTTCTTC.

This chain connects TRBV9 to TRBJ2-5; 8 positions agree with TRBD2. Germline V gene data show CDR1 as SGDLS and CDR2 as YYNGEE. V shed 3 bases, J shed 4 bases, and the junction held 5 bases outside the gene matches. The CDR3 consists of 14 residues. The CDR3 here is CASSGAGGLETQYF. The CDR3 nucleotides read TGTGCCAGCAGCGGGGCGGGGGGTTTAGAGACCCAGTACTTC.

The CDR3 loop is CASIVGGSNTEAFF. The CDR3 DNA reads as TGTGCCAGCATCGTTGGAGGTTCGAACACTGAAGCTTTCTTT. The chain employs TRBV6-5 and TRBJ1-1; no reliable D call. The CDR3 has 14 amino acids. Trimming took off 7 bases at V and 1 base at J, with 13 bases between the two ends. The germline gives CDR1 MNHEY, CDR2 SVGAGI.

The V and J genes are TRBV11-1 and TRBJ2-7; 7 bases map to TRBD1. The CDR3 spans 14 residues. Trimming at V came to 5 bases and at J to 6 bases, leaving 10 bases not matched to a gene. Germline CDR1 is SGHAT and CDR2 is FQDESV (reference sequence). CDR3 loop: CASSTRQGFFEQYF. CDR3 in DNA: TGTGCCAGCAGCACCCGACAGGGTTTCTTCGAGCAGTACTTC. The whole variable domain, filled in from reference TRBV11-1 and TRBJ2-7, reads EAEVAQSPRYKITEKSQAVAFWCDPISGHATLYWYRQILGQGPELLVQFQDESVVDDSQLPKDRFSAERLKGVDSTLKIQPAELGDSAMYLCASSTRQGFFEQYFGPGTRLTVT.

This clone has a single count. The V gene is TRBV6-5, the J gene TRBJ1-5; TRBD1 aligns across 9 bases. Germline lookup yields CDR1 MNHEY and CDR2 SVGAGI. The CDR3 is made up of 15 amino acids. V was clipped by 6 bases and J by 3 bases; unmatched bases: 6. The CDR3, as DNA: TGTGCCAGCAGATGGGGACAGGGCGACAATCAGCCCCAGCATTTT. This translates into CASRWGQGDNQPQHF.

This chain joins TRBV2 and TRBJ2-4; no reliable D call. The CDR3 totals 10 residues. CDR1 and CDR2 from the germline V gene are SNHLY and FYNNEI. V lost 6 bases, J lost 6 bases, and 3 bases lay in between. The CDR3 sequence: CASSRNIQYF. CDR3 sequence (DNA): TGTGCCAGCAGCAGAAACATTCAGTACTTC.

The genes are TRBV7-9 and TRBJ1-2; D not certain. With 5 bases removed from V and 4 bases from J, the gap between germline ends came to 11 bases. CDR1 is SEHNR and CDR2 is FQNEAQ in the germline V gene (reference sequence). The CDR3 is made up of 13 amino acids. Written as DNA, the CDR3 is TGTGCCAGCAGCCCCGGTTTTCGCTATGGCTACACCTTC. Translated: CASSPGFRYGYTF.